Listed here are 21 T cell receptor beta chains from one sample, sequenced in a study of cytomegalovirus exposure and HLA in healthy donors. PCR involved 60 Vbeta and 13 Jbeta primers. Some clones are missing from TCRdb's copy, which holds only in-frame ones; the method was immunoSEQ multiplex PCR. The top ten clones hold over 2% of a sample with tens of thousands of clones, about 7.6% of them seen once. The sample consisted of PBMCs. Receptors originate from a man in his forties or fifties in good health and CMV-seronegative.

The V gene is TRBV18, the J gene TRBJ2-3; 9 nucleotides match TRBD1. The CDR3 contains 15 residues. Germline V gene data show CDR1 as KGHSH and CDR2 as LQKENI. V shed 0 bases, J shed 4 bases, and the junction held 2 bases outside the gene matches. CDR3 DNA: TGTGCCAGCTCACCACCGCGGACAGGGGCAGATACGCAGTATTTT. Translation gives CASSPPRTGADTQYF.

CDR3 in DNA: TGCGCCAGCAGCTTGAAGGACATTACGGGAGATACGCAGTATTTT. As protein: CASSLKDITGDTQYF. This chain links TRBV5-1 with TRBJ2-3, with D possibly being TRBD1 (5 bases). Germline V CDR1 and CDR2: SGHRS, YFSETQ. This CDR3 has 15 residues. Trimming left V 1 base short and J 5 bases short, with 14 bases between.

The sample holds a few counts of this clone. The rearrangement joins TRBV6-1 to TRBJ1-4, with D tentatively TRBD1 (6 bases). In germline, CDR1 is MNHNS, CDR2 SASEGT. Deletions cut 2 bases from V and 7 bases from J, with 14 bases between. The CDR3 spans 15 residues. The CDR3 spells CASSELGTPGEKLFF. The CDR3 region has the DNA TGTGCCAGCAGTGAACTAGGGACACCGGGTGAAAAACTGTTTTTT.

This clone appeared a few times. J is TRBJ2-1 and V is TRBV9; 13 bases are a match to TRBD2. Trimming cost V 2 bases and J 8 bases; bases outside gene matches: 4. The CDR3 spans 15 residues. Germline CDR1 reads SGDLS; CDR2 reads YYNGEE. The CDR3 nucleotides are TGTGCCAGCAGCGTTACCGGGACTAGCGGGGATGAGCAGTTCTTC. Its protein product is CASSVTGTSGDEQFF.

The V call is TRBV6-1, the J call TRBJ1-6; D uncertain. The CDR3 contains 14 residues. Germline CDR1 and CDR2: MNHNS and SASEGT. Trimming stripped 6 bases from V and 10 bases from J, with 16 bases between. The CDR3 loop is CASRGSYADSPLHF. In nucleotides, the CDR3 is TGTGCCAGCAGGGGCTCATATGCAGACTCACCCCTCCACTTT.

In its sample, this clone was seen a few times. Other DNA sequences in the sample encode the same CDR3. The J gene is TRBJ1-2, the V gene TRBV9, with 9 bases aligning to TRBD1. J was trimmed by 6 bases and V by 3 bases; bases with no gene match: 3. This CDR3 has 13 residues. Germline V lookup: CDR1 SGDLS, CDR2 YYNGEE. The CDR3 DNA follows: TGTGCCAGCAGCGGCACAGGGGGCGATGGCTACACCTTC. This sequence encodes CASSGTGGDGYTF.

This clone appeared a few times. At one end, the junction sequence differs from germline, possibly due to a read error. The chain combines TRBV6-6 with TRBJ2-7; TRBD1 matches 8 bases. Germline V gene lookup returns CDR1 MNHNY and CDR2 SVGAGI (reference sequence). CDR3 size: 12 residues. The CDR3 coding sequence is TGTGCCAGCAGTTTCGACAGGGGCGAGCAGTGCTTC. Translated, it gives CASSFDRGEQCF.

This clone was found a few times. V and J are TRBV9 and TRBJ2-2, with 10 bases lining up with TRBD2. This CDR3 contains 17 residues. V lost 4 bases, J lost 4 bases, and 10 bases stayed unmatched. Per the germline V gene, CDR1 is SGDLS and CDR2 is YYNGEE. The CDR3 sequence: CASSLRAGGPSTGELFF. The CDR3 nucleotides read TGTGCCAGCAGCCTCAGAGCGGGGGGGCCAAGCACCGGGGAGCTGTTTTTT.

This clone was found a few times. The chain uses TRBV5-4 and TRBJ1-5; D remains unclear. Germline loops: CDR1 SGHNT, CDR2 YYREEE (reference sequence). V was clipped by 0 bases and J by 5 bases, with 12 bases between them. CDR3 length: 15 amino acids. For the CDR3, the DNA is TGTGCCAGCAGCTTGGGCAGGAAAAAGGATCAGCCCCAGCATTTT. Translated: CASSLGRKKDQPQHF.

The rearrangement joins TRBV5-5 to TRBJ1-5; perhaps TRBD1 as D (6 bases). Germline loops: CDR1 SGHKS, CDR2 YYEKEE (reference sequence). The CDR3 has 16 amino acids. With 2 bases removed from V and 4 bases from J, the gap between germline ends came to 16 bases. CDR3 nucleotides: TGTGCCAGCAGCTTAGGGGGATGGGTTCGAAATCAGCCCCAGCATTTT. Amino acids: CASSLGGWVRNQPQHF.

This chain links TRBV9 with TRBJ2-5; D is undetermined. This CDR3 has 14 amino acids. Trimming stripped 0 bases from V and 0 bases from J, with 6 bases between. Germline CDR1 and CDR2: SGDLS and YYNGEE. The CDR3 nucleotides read TGTGCCAGCAGCGTAGACCCAGACCAAGAGACCCAGTACTTC. Translation: CASSVDPDQETQYF. The full variable domain, rest sourced from reference TRBV9 and TRBJ2-5, is DSGVTQTPKHLITATGQRVTLRCSPRSGDLSVYWYQQSLDQGLQFLIQYYNGEERAKGNILERFSAQQFPDLHSELNLSSLELGDSALYFCASSVDPDQETQYFGPGTRLLVL.

The V and J genes are TRBV6-5 and TRBJ2-7, with 8 bases fitting TRBD1. CDR3 length: 15 residues. Unmatched junction bases numbered 11, after V lost 6 bases and J lost 4 bases. Germline V gives CDR1 MNHEY, CDR2 SVGAGI. CDR3 nucleotides: TGTGCCAGCAGCTATACAGGGGGAAGTATATACGAGCAGTACTTC. It specifies CASSYTGGSIYEQYF.

This clone was seen a few times. This chain joins TRBV9 and TRBJ2-3; D ambiguous. The CDR3 runs 15 residues. From germline, CDR1 is SGDLS and CDR2 YYNGEE. V was cut by 0 bases and J by 7 bases, with 15 bases left in between. Here the CDR3 DNA reads TGTGCCAGCAGCGTAGATGTGGGCCCCCGGAATACGCAGTATTTT. Amino acid sequence: CASSVDVGPRNTQYF.

This chain's CDR3 is CASSPGLPLDNEQFF. The CDR3 DNA is TGTGCCAGCAGCCCGGGACTCCCACTCGACAATGAGCAGTTCTTC. The V call is TRBV9, the J call TRBJ2-1; D might be TRBD2 (6 bases). Trimming stripped 4 bases from V and 5 bases from J, with 16 bases between. Per germline, CDR1 SGDLS and CDR2 YYNGEE. The CDR3 spans 15 residues.

This clone was counted between two and nine times. V gene TRBV5-8 combines with J gene TRBJ2-6, with a tentative D call TRBD1 (6 bases). The CDR3 length is 15 residues. Germline V gene lookup returns CDR1 SGHTS and CDR2 YDEGEE. The V end lost 4 bases, the J end lost 2 bases, and 10 bases lay between the germline ends. The CDR3 loop reads CASSLEGAGANVLTF. DNA of the CDR3: TGTGCCAGCAGCCTCGAGGGGGCTGGGGCCAACGTCCTGACTTTC.

This clone was found a few times. This chain connects TRBV6-1 to TRBJ1-4, with no clear D. Germline assignment: CDR1 MNHNS and CDR2 SASEGT. This CDR3 region has 13 residues. V was cut by 7 bases and J by 8 bases, with 14 bases left in between. CDR3: CASTTELSEKLFF. DNA of the CDR3: TGTGCCAGCACGACTGAGCTGAGCGAAAAACTGTTTTTT.

In this sample, this clone turned up a few times. The chain couples TRBV9 to TRBJ2-2; D is unresolved. The CDR3 contains 13 residues. CDR1 and CDR2 from the germline V gene are SGDLS and YYNGEE. Trimming removed 1 base at V and 8 bases at J, with 9 bases between. CDR3 region: CASSVRSLGELFF. For the CDR3, the DNA is TGTGCCAGCAGCGTACGGAGCCTGGGGGAGCTGTTTTTT. Looking up the rest from reference TRBV9 and TRBJ2-2 gives the full variable domain: DSGVTQTPKHLITATGQRVTLRCSPRSGDLSVYWYQQSLDQGLQFLIQYYNGEERAKGNILERFSAQQFPDLHSELNLSSLELGDSALYFCASSVRSLGELFFGEGSRLTVL.

This clone was counted a few times. The chain uses TRBV5-1 and TRBJ1-1, with 7 bases aligning to TRBD1. Losses at the gene ends were 4 bases for V and 1 base for J; bases not matched to a gene: 4. Per the germline V gene, CDR1 is SGHRS and CDR2 is YFSETQ. This CDR3 has 14 residues. This CDR3 reads CASSPQGGNTEAFF. The CDR3 coding sequence is TGCGCCAGCAGCCCCCAGGGGGGGAACACTGAAGCTTTCTTT.

In its sample, this clone was seen a few times. This chain links TRBV5-1 with TRBJ1-4; maybe TRBD1 (5 bases). The CDR3 has 14 residues. V was pared by 4 bases and J by 4 bases, with 11 bases between. Germline V gene data show CDR1 as SGHRS and CDR2 as YFSETQ. CDR3 sequence: CASSPTGSNEKLFF. CDR3 nucleotide sequence: TGCGCCAGCAGCCCTACAGGCAGTAATGAAAAACTGTTTTTT. The full variable domain, completed using reference TRBV5-1 and TRBJ1-4, is KAGVTQTPRYLIKTRGQQVTLSCSPISGHRSVSWYQQTPGQGLQFLFEYFSETQRNKGNFPGRFSGRQFSNSRSEMNVSTLELGDSALYLCASSPTGSNEKLFFGSGTQLSVL.

V gene TRBV27 combines with J gene TRBJ2-6; a weak D match, TRBD1 (6 bases). Trimming cost V 4 bases and J 2 bases, with 15 bases left between them. Germline CDR1 is MNHEY and CDR2 is SMNVEV (reference sequence). The CDR3 totals 17 residues. CDR3 residues: CASSSAGAPAGANVLTF. CDR3 DNA sequence: TGTGCCAGCAGTTCGGCAGGGGCCCCCGCTGGGGCCAACGTCCTGACTTTC.

This rearrangement joins TRBV5-6 to TRBJ2-5; D is uncertain. The J call may be in error: the DNA end matches TRBJ2-7 better. The CDR3 runs to 13 residues. Germline V gene data show CDR1 as SGHDT and CDR2 as YYEEEE. This chain's CDR3 is CASSHRSTYEQYF. CDR3 sequence (DNA): TGTGCCAGCAGCCACCGAAGTACCTACGAGCAGTACTTC.